This entry features one T cell receptor (beta chain) sequence. In its sample, this clone was seen a few times. Its recognized antigen is unknown. Per-base quality was not reported, and no clone a single base away is much larger than it. The library was made by the immunoSEQ multiplex PCR assay. This is the immuneACCESS table as TCRdb keeps it, with only in-frame sequences that have V and J called. A part of the clones is gone; compared with another copy, unresolved V genes explain less than half, and the rest is unexplained. The sample includes about 24,000 clones, with 70% to 90% observed a single time. The ten largest clones take up around 0.97% of the sample. The data were taken from a study of T cell changes during pregnancy in multiple sclerosis (dated by TCRdb to the late 2010s). Study-level background: Changes in the T cell repertoire over the course of pregnancy were examined in this study in women with multiple sclerosis.

The CDR3, from cysteine to phenylalanine, totals 14 residues. The sequence is cut down to CDR3 DNA, 42 bases in frame from base 1. V and J are truncated by 5 bases and 7 bases respectively, leaving an intervening sequence of 16 bases. The germline V gene gives CDR1 as SGHAT and CDR2 as FQNNGV. Sample: CD4+ T cells from peripheral blood mononuclear cells, taken in the second trimester of pregnancy. This receptor was obtained from a female donor in good health, enrolled as a control in a pregnancy study. Rearrangement joined TRBV11-2 to TRBJ2-3, and perhaps TRBD1 as D gene, on 6 matching bases. The nucleotides are TGTGCCAGCAGCCTACAGGGAGTTGAAAATACGCAGTATTTT. It is translated as CASSLQGVENTQYF.